This passage covers 8 T cell receptor beta chains from one sample sequenced in a study of T cell repertoires in cytomegalovirus infection. The antigens for these receptors are not known. TCRdb re-derived calls from the reads in MiXCR, one entry per CDR3 protein. This sample carries around 570,000 distinct CDR3 sequences, around 40% of them seen once, and the ten largest clones take 48%. The specimen comprised cultured PBMCs, sampled from culture after CMV antigen stimulation. Every receptor here comes from a human donor in good health (CMV status not recorded). Some clones in this sample may be carry-over from other donors' samples.

This clonotype was seen a few times. The chain uses TRBV12-3 or TRBV12-4 and TRBJ2-7; TRBD1 matches 9 bases. The trim removed 6 bases at V and 3 bases at J, leaving 6 bases unmatched. The length of the CDR3 is 14 residues. Here the CDR3 DNA reads TGTGCCAGCAGACAGGACAGGGGCGGCTACGAGCAGTACTTC. Its protein product is CASRQDRGGYEQYF.

This clonotype was picked up a small number of times. V and J are TRBV7-2 and TRBJ2-2, with D unresolved. The CDR3 is 16 amino acids. The germline V gene has CDR1 SGHTA and CDR2 FQGNSA. Deletions cut 1 base from V and 5 bases from J, with 14 bases between. CDR3 residues: CASSLGTHVGTGELFF. In DNA form, the CDR3 reads TGTGCCAGCAGCTTAGGCACTCACGTAGGGACCGGGGAGCTGTTTTTT. The entire variable domain, with the rest obtained from reference TRBV7-2 and TRBJ2-2, is as follows: GAGVSQSPSNKVTEKGKDVELRCDPISGHTALYWYRQSLGQGLEFLIYFQGNSAPDKSGLPSDRFSAERTGGSVSTLTIQRTQQEDSAVYLCASSLGTHVGTGELFFGEGSRLTVL.

The CDR3 sequence is CASSLSFLTYGYTF. DNA of the CDR3: TGCGCCAGCAGCTTGTCTTTCCTTACTTATGGCTACACCTTC. This chain links TRBV5-1 with TRBJ1-2; D remains ambiguous. Germline values: CDR1 SGHRS, CDR2 YFSETQ. The CDR3 length is 14 residues. V gave up 1 base and J gave up 5 bases, with 12 bases separating them.

This clonotype was counted between two and nine times. The rearrangement joins TRBV7-9 to TRBJ2-7; D is undetermined. Germline CDR1 and CDR2: SEHNR and FQNEAQ (reference sequence). There are 14 residues in the CDR3. The V and J ends lost 4 bases and 1 base respectively, with 11 bases between them. The CDR3 is CASSSPPKSYEQYF. The DNA of the CDR3 is TGTGCCAGCAGCTCCCCCCCAAAATCCTACGAGCAGTACTTC.

This clonotype was counted a single time. The chain has TRBV2 and TRBJ2-2, with TRBD2 matching over 7 bases. CDR3 length equals 14 residues. Per the germline V gene, CDR1 is SNHLY and CDR2 is FYNNEI. V lost 6 bases to trimming and J lost 2 bases; unmatched junction nucleotides: 3. The CDR3 is CASSWDYNTGELFF. CDR3 in DNA: TGTGCCAGCAGCTGGGACTATAACACCGGGGAGCTGTTTTTT.

Only one count was recorded for this clonotype. The V call is TRBV20-1, the J call TRBJ1-2; D gene uncertain. The CDR3 is made up of 13 amino acids. The germline CDR1 and CDR2 sequences are DFQATT and SNEGSKA (reference sequence). Trimming removed 6 bases from V and 0 bases from J, with 11 bases in between. The CDR3 here is CSARWGSNYGYTF. For the CDR3, the DNA is TGCAGTGCCCGGTGGGGTTCTAACTATGGCTACACCTTC.

The chain employs TRBV6-5 and TRBJ2-1; TRBD2 might be the D (6 bases). V lost 8 bases and J lost 0, with 17 bases in between. The germline gives CDR1 MNHEY, CDR2 SVGAGI. The CDR3 is made up of 16 amino acids. The CDR3 sequence is CASASSVDPSYNEQFF. As DNA, the CDR3 is TGTGCCAGCGCCTCTAGCGTGGACCCCTCCTACAATGAGCAGTTCTTC.

In this sample, this clonotype turned up many times. The rearrangement links TRBV7-2 to TRBJ2-3, with no clear D. The CDR3 has 19 residues. Germline V gene sequence: CDR1 SGHTA, CDR2 FQGNSA. The V and J ends lost 4 bases and 1 base respectively, with 24 bases between them. The CDR3 sequence: CASSSTWFWASGRTDTQYF. CDR3 bases: TGTGCCAGCAGCTCCACCTGGTTCTGGGCTAGTGGTCGCACAGATACGCAGTATTTT.